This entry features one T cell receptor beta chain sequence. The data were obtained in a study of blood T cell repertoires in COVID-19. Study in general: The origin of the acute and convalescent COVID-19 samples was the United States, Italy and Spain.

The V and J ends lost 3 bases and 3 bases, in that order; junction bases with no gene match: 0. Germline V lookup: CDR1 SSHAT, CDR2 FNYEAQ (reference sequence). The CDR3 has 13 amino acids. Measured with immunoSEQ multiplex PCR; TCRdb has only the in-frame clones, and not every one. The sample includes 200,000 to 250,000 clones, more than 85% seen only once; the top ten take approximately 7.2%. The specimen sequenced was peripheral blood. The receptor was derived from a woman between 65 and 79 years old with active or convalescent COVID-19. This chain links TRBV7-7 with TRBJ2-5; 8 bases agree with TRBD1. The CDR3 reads CASSLDREETQYF. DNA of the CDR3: TGTGCCAGCAGCTTGGACAGGGAAGAGACCCAGTACTTC.